A single sample gave rise to the 16 T cell receptor beta chains below, sequenced in a study of blood T cell repertoires in COVID-19 (dated by TCRdb to the early 2020s). Library construction relied on the immunoSEQ multiplex PCR assay. This is the immuneACCESS table as TCRdb keeps it, with only in-frame sequences that have V and J called. A part of the clones is gone; compared with another copy, unresolved V genes explain less than half, and the rest is unexplained. This sample holds roughly 200,000 clones; roughly 89% were observed only once. The top ten constitute approximately 6.7% of the sample. The sample taken for sequencing was peripheral blood. These receptors all stem from a man between 35 and 55 years old with acute or convalescent COVID-19.

This clone was observed a few times. The chain is built from TRBV7-9 and TRBJ2-5, with a weak D call TRBD1 (5 bases). Trimming took off 5 bases at V and 5 bases at J, with 15 bases between the two ends. The CDR3 is made up of 14 amino acids. The germline CDR1 and CDR2 sequences are SEHNR and FQNEAQ (reference sequence). CDR3 amino acids: CASSPRAYRETQYF. The CDR3 DNA sequence: TGTGCCAGCAGCCCCCGGGCATACAGGGAGACCCAGTACTTC.

This clone has just one count. The chain is built from TRBV28 and TRBJ2-3, with 12 positions matching TRBD2. J gave up 0 bases and V 3 bases, and 7 bases lay outside the gene matches. From germline, CDR1 is MDHEN and CDR2 SYDVKM. CDR3 length equals 18 residues. CDR3 sequence reads: CASSFSPGLAGSTDTQYF. The CDR3 DNA follows: TGTGCCAGCAGTTTCTCCCCCGGACTAGCGGGGAGCACAGATACGCAGTATTTT.

The genes are TRBV12-5 and TRBJ2-7; 11 bases are a match to TRBD1. This CDR3 is 15 amino acids long. Germline V gene lookup returns CDR1 LGHNT and CDR2 FRNRAP. Germline trimming cut 4 bases from V and 6 bases from J; bases unmatched to any gene: 8. The CDR3 region is CASGWRTGGGSEQYF. The CDR3 DNA is TGTGCTAGTGGTTGGAGGACAGGGGGCGGATCCGAGCAGTACTTC. The full variable domain, its missing parts supplied by reference TRBV12-5 and TRBJ2-7, is DARVTQTPRHKVTEMGQEVTMRCQPILGHNTVFWYRQTMMQGLELLAYFRNRAPLDDSGMPKDRFSAEMPDATLATLKIQPSEPRDSAVYFCASGWRTGGGSEQYFGPGTRLTVT.

V and J are TRBV7-9 and TRBJ1-2; a possible D gene is TRBD1 (6 bases). The germline V gene encodes CDR1 SEHNR and CDR2 FQNEAQ (reference sequence). V lost 6 bases and J lost 2, with 13 bases in between. This CDR3 is 14 amino acids long. CDR3 bases: TGTGCCAGCAGTTTCCCCACAGGGAACTATGGCTACACCTTC. Protein product: CASSFPTGNYGYTF.

The chain carries TRBV5-5 and TRBJ2-7, with 9 bases fitting TRBD1. V lost 4 bases, J lost 5 bases, and 7 bases stayed unmatched. The CDR3 covers 14 residues. Germline lookup yields CDR1 SGHKS and CDR2 YYEKEE (reference sequence). CDR3 residues: CASSGGTGRDEQYF. The CDR3 DNA reads as TGTGCCAGCAGCGGCGGGACAGGGCGGGACGAGCAGTACTTC.

The CDR3 nucleotides read TGTGCCAGCAGCCCTTTAACAGGGGTGCCCGCGGATACGCAGTATTTT. Translation gives CASSPLTGVPADTQYF. This chain connects TRBV2 to TRBJ2-3; 7 bases match TRBD1. V lost 6 bases, J lost 6 bases, and 15 bases stayed unmatched. There are 16 residues in the CDR3. Looked up from germline, CDR1 is SNHLY and CDR2 is FYNNEI. Full variable domain (outside the CDR3, taken from reference TRBV2 and TRBJ2-3): EPEVTQTPSHQVTQMGQEVILRCVPISNHLYFYWYRQILGQKVEFLVSFYNNEISEKSEIFDDQFSVERPDGSNFTLKIRSTKLEDSAMYFCASSPLTGVPADTQYFGPGTRLTVL.

This sequence joins TRBV5-4 and TRBJ1-1, with a tentative D call TRBD1 (6 bases). Trimming removed 4 bases at V and 1 base at J, with 14 bases between. The CDR3 contains 15 residues. Germline lookup yields CDR1 SGHNT and CDR2 YYREEE (reference sequence). The CDR3 here is CASSPGPGQNTEAFF. The CDR3 DNA reads as TGTGCCAGCAGCCCGGGACCGGGACAGAACACTGAAGCTTTCTTT.

V gene TRBV30 combines with J gene TRBJ1-2; D possibly corresponds to TRBD1 (5 bases). The V gene lost 4 bases and the J gene lost 3 bases, with 15 bases spanning the gap. Germline V gives CDR1 GTSNPN, CDR2 SVGIG (reference sequence). The CDR3 length is 14 residues. CDR3 coding DNA: TGTGCCTGGACCCCGGGACGGGGGGACTATGGCTACACCTTC. As protein: CAWTPGRGDYGYTF.

The chain uses TRBV6-1 and TRBJ1-4, with D tentatively TRBD1 (6 bases). Looked up from germline, CDR1 is MNHNS and CDR2 is SASEGT. This CDR3 spans 15 amino acids. The V and J ends lost 1 base and 5 bases respectively, with 11 bases between them. CDR3 loop: CASSEGGLRNEKLFF. Here the CDR3 DNA reads TGTGCCAGCAGTGAAGGGGGGCTGAGGAATGAAAAACTGTTTTTT.

The chain links TRBV5-4 to TRBJ1-5; 7 bases are shared with TRBD1. CDR3 length: 14 amino acids. V shed 4 bases and J 2 bases; nucleotides not matched to a gene: 3. Looked up from germline, CDR1 is SGHNT and CDR2 is YYREEE (reference sequence). The DNA for the CDR3 is TGTGCCAGCAGCCAGGGGGGAGGCAATCAGCCCCAGCATTTT. Protein sequence: CASSQGGGNQPQHF.

The chain combines TRBV4-3 with TRBJ1-1; 7 nucleotides line up with TRBD1. V trimming: 3 bases; J trimming: 2 bases; junction bases outside the gene matches: 6. This CDR3 region has 15 residues. From germline, CDR1 is LGHNA and CDR2 YSLEER. The CDR3 here is CASSQWGQINTEAFF. Here the CDR3 DNA reads TGCGCCAGCAGCCAGTGGGGACAGATAAACACTGAAGCTTTCTTT.

The V and J genes are TRBV5-1 and TRBJ2-5; TRBD2 matches 9 bases. Germline V gene data show CDR1 as SGHRS and CDR2 as YFSETQ. CDR3 length: 16 residues. The V segment lost 1 base and the J segment 1 base; nucleotides outside the gene matches: 5. In nucleotides, the CDR3 is TGCGCCAGCAGCTTGAGGCCTAGCGGGGCCCAAGAGACCCAGTACTTC. Residues: CASSLRPSGAQETQYF. The complete variable domain, with remaining parts taken from reference TRBV5-1 and TRBJ2-5, reads KAGVTQTPRYLIKTRGQQVTLSCSPISGHRSVSWYQQTPGQGLQFLFEYFSETQRNKGNFPGRFSGRQFSNSRSEMNVSTLELGDSALYLCASSLRPSGAQETQYFGPGTRLLVL.

In this sample, this clone turned up a few times. V usage is TRBV9 and J usage is TRBJ1-6; D is ambiguous. CDR1 SGDLS and CDR2 YYNGEE come from the germline V gene. The ends were cut back, 3 bases at V and 8 bases at J, with 21 bases in the middle. This CDR3 region has 17 residues. The CDR3 DNA sequence: TGTGCCAGCAGCGCAGGACGTCAAACCAAGAGGGATTCACCCCTCCACTTT. Its protein is CASSAGRQTKRDSPLHF. The whole variable domain, remainder taken from reference TRBV9 and TRBJ1-6, is DSGVTQTPKHLITATGQRVTLRCSPRSGDLSVYWYQQSLDQGLQFLIQYYNGEERAKGNILERFSAQQFPDLHSELNLSSLELGDSALYFCASSAGRQTKRDSPLHFGNGTRLTVT.

The gene calls are TRBV5-4 and TRBJ1-2; D possibly corresponds to TRBD1 (5 bases). The length of the CDR3 is 16 residues. Germline V gene lookup returns CDR1 SGHNT and CDR2 YYREEE (reference sequence). V dropped 4 bases and J dropped 1 base, with 17 bases sitting between them. For the CDR3, the DNA is TGTGCCAGCAGCCCCATCGACAGAAGAAATAACTATGGCTACACCTTC. Translated: CASSPIDRRNNYGYTF.

The V call is TRBV29-1, the J call TRBJ2-7; 12 bases match TRBD1. J gave up 9 bases and V 6 bases, and 15 bases lay outside the gene matches. This CDR3 has 15 residues. Germline-derived CDR1 and CDR2 are SQVTM and ANQGSEA. CDR3 protein: CSVGTGGDLIAGQYF. CDR3 nucleotide sequence: TGCAGCGTAGGGACAGGGGGCGACTTGATCGCCGGGCAGTACTTC.

The chain couples TRBV28 to TRBJ1-2; D is uncertain. V lost 3 bases and J lost 8, with 16 bases in between. This CDR3 spans 14 amino acids. CDR1 and CDR2 (germline): MDHEN, SYDVKM. Written as DNA, the CDR3 is TGTGCCAGCAGTTTTTCTTTGCGGACTACGGGCTACACCTTC. This codes for CASSFSLRTTGYTF.